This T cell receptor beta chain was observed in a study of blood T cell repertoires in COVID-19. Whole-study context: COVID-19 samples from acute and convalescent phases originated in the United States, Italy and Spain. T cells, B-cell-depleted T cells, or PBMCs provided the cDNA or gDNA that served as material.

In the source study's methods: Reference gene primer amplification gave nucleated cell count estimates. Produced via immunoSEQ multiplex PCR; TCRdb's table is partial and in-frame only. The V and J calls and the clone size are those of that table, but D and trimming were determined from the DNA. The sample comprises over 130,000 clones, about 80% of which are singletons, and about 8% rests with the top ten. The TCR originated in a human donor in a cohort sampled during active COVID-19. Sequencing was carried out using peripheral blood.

The chain's CDR3 is CASSPQGGLSPLHF. CDR3 coding DNA: TGTGCCAGCAGTCCTCAGGGAGGCTTGTCACCCCTCCACTTT. The chain employs TRBV27 and TRBJ1-6; TRBD1 might be the D (5 bases). This CDR3 has 14 amino acids. The V end lost 5 bases, the J end lost 10 bases, and 15 bases lay between the germline ends. Looked up from germline, CDR1 is MNHEY and CDR2 is SMNVEV (reference sequence).